Each of the 30 T cell receptor beta chains below was sequenced from the same sample in a study of cytomegalovirus exposure and HLA in healthy donors. The PCR used 60 Vbeta and 13 Jbeta primers. Measured with immunoSEQ multiplex PCR; TCRdb has only the in-frame clones, and not every one. The sample holds about 86,000 clones; 70% to 80% are singletons and the top ten take about 15%. Specimen: PBMCs. The receptors shown here come from a woman aged 40 to 49 in good health and CMV-seropositive.

The chain carries TRBV5-6 and TRBJ1-4; D is undetermined. The germline gives CDR1 SGHDT, CDR2 YYEEEE. Trimming took 3 bases from V and 7 from J, leaving 10 bases between them. The CDR3 consists of 13 residues. In DNA form, the CDR3 reads TGTGCCAGCAGCTCCGCGGGAGTTGAAAAACTGTTTTTT. This gives the protein CASSSAGVEKLFF.

J is TRBJ1-4 and V is TRBV19, with 7 bases matching TRBD1. Trimming cost V 7 bases and J 7 bases; bases outside gene matches: 6. This CDR3 is 13 amino acids long. The V gene's germline CDR1 is LNHDA and CDR2 SQIVND (reference sequence). The CDR3 here is CASKMQGGEKLFF. Here the CDR3 DNA reads TGTGCCAGTAAGATGCAGGGGGGTGAAAAACTGTTTTTT.

The J gene is TRBJ2-1, the V gene TRBV15, with a weak D call TRBD1 (5 bases). Germline-derived CDR1 and CDR2 are LNHNV and YYDKDF (reference sequence). The CDR3 has 14 amino acids. V was pared by 0 bases and J by 7 bases, with 10 bases between. The CDR3 DNA is TGTGCCACCAGCAGAGATGGGGCGAGAAATGAGCAGTTCTTC. It yields the protein CATSRDGARNEQFF.

The chain recombines TRBV10-1 with TRBJ1-5; D is uncertain. V was cut by 6 bases and J by 6 bases, with 6 bases left in between. This CDR3 has 11 residues. The germline V gene encodes CDR1 WNHNN and CDR2 SYGVQD (reference sequence). The CDR3 nucleotides read TGCGCCAGCAGGGTCGGTCAGCCCCAGCATTTT. It codes for CASRVGQPQHF.

V and J are TRBV2 and TRBJ1-5, with D possibly being TRBD1 (6 bases). The CDR3 covers 14 residues. The germline CDR1 and CDR2 sequences are SNHLY and FYNNEI. Deletions cut 7 bases from V and 3 bases from J, with 13 bases between. The CDR3 sequence: CASTLDRFNQPQHF. In nucleotides, the CDR3 is TGTGCCAGCACCCTAGACAGGTTCAATCAGCCCCAGCATTTT.

The chain recombines TRBV30 with TRBJ1-1; perhaps TRBD1 as D (5 bases). Trimming took 0 bases from V and 2 from J, leaving 13 bases between them. This CDR3 has 15 amino acids. CDR1 and CDR2 from the germline V gene are GTSNPN and SVGIG (reference sequence). The CDR3 here is CAWSVGPTGNTEAFF. The CDR3, as DNA: TGTGCCTGGAGTGTAGGACCAACAGGAAACACTGAAGCTTTCTTT.

The chain links TRBV5-1 to TRBJ2-3, with TRBD2 matching 7 bases. The germline V gene encodes CDR1 SGHRS and CDR2 YFSETQ. CDR3 length: 20 residues. V trimming: 4 bases; J trimming: 0 bases; junction bases outside the gene matches: 20. The CDR3 sequence is CASSHPVRRGRLSSTDTQYF. Written as DNA, the CDR3 is TGCGCCAGCAGCCACCCCGTGCGGCGGGGGAGACTCTCCAGCACAGATACGCAGTATTTT.

The CDR3 here is CASSFGGTGTYGYTF. CDR3 in DNA: TGTGCCAGCAGTTTCGGCGGGACGGGCACCTATGGCTACACCTTC. The chain recombines TRBV28 with TRBJ1-2, with D perhaps matching TRBD1 (5 bases). This CDR3 contains 15 residues. V gave up 3 bases and J gave up 4 bases, with 15 bases separating them. Germline-derived CDR1 and CDR2 are MDHEN and SYDVKM.

J is TRBJ2-3 and V is TRBV28; no firm D call. CDR1 and CDR2 from the germline V gene are MDHEN and SYDVKM. The CDR3 extends over 14 amino acids. V gave up 4 bases and J gave up 3 bases, with 11 bases separating them. CDR3 DNA: TGTGCCAGCAGTTGGGCCATGGTGACAGATACGCAGTATTTT. The encoded protein is CASSWAMVTDTQYF.

The DNA of the CDR3 is TGTGCCTGGAGTGTCTGGCGGACTAGCGGGTTCTACAATGAGCAGTTCTTC. This codes for CAWSVWRTSGFYNEQFF. J is TRBJ2-1 and V is TRBV30; TRBD2 matches at 11 bases. This CDR3 contains 17 residues. From germline, CDR1 is GTSNPN and CDR2 SVGIG (reference sequence). With 0 bases clipped from V and 3 bases from J, the junction kept 7 bases outside the gene matches.

The chain recombines TRBV28 with TRBJ1-3; D gene uncertain. V was clipped by 8 bases and J by 3 bases, with 5 bases between them. The CDR3 consists of 11 residues. Germline V gene sequence: CDR1 MDHEN, CDR2 SYDVKM. CDR3 protein: CASLSGNTIYF. As DNA, the CDR3 is TGTGCCAGCTTGAGTGGAAACACCATATATTTT.

This chain uses TRBV12-5 with TRBJ1-5; no definite D call. Germline V CDR1 and CDR2: LGHNT, FRNRAP. Trimming removed 5 bases at V and 0 bases at J, with 14 bases between. The CDR3 length is 16 residues. DNA for the CDR3: TGTGCTAGTGGTGCTACAGAATCCCTTAGCAATCAGCCCCAGCATTTT. Its protein product is CASGATESLSNQPQHF. Combining the CDR3 with reference TRBV12-5 and TRBJ1-5 gives the whole variable domain DARVTQTPRHKVTEMGQEVTMRCQPILGHNTVFWYRQTMMQGLELLAYFRNRAPLDDSGMPKDRFSAEMPDATLATLKIQPSEPRDSAVYFCASGATESLSNQPQHFGDGTRLSIL.

Remarks on this clone: The sample holds other DNA sequences that translate to the same CDR3. The J gene is TRBJ2-3, the V gene TRBV6-5; TRBD2 matches at 10 bases. With 2 bases clipped from V and 3 bases from J, the junction kept 5 bases outside the gene matches. The CDR3 is 16 amino acids. Germline V CDR1 and CDR2: MNHEY, SVGAGI. The CDR3 DNA sequence: TGTGCCAGCAGTTACCGCGGACTAGCGGATACAGATACGCAGTATTTT. This gives the protein CASSYRGLADTDTQYF.

In its sample, this clone was seen a few times. The junction differs from germline at one of its ends, possibly a read error. V is TRBV7-7 and J is TRBJ2-3; 7 bases line up with TRBD2. Germline values: CDR1 SSHAT, CDR2 FNYEAQ (reference sequence). This CDR3 has 16 amino acids. CDR3 sequence reads: CASSLGAGLSTDTQYF. The CDR3 coding sequence is TGTGCTAGCAGCCTAGGAGCGGGGCTTAGCACAGATACGCAGTATTTT.

This clone has a handful of counts. The V and J genes are TRBV6-5 and TRBJ1-2, with D possibly TRBD1 on 5 matching bases. Germline lookup yields CDR1 MNHEY and CDR2 SVGAGI. CDR3 length: 13 residues. The ends were cut back, 11 bases at V and 2 bases at J, with 15 bases in the middle. The CDR3 is CAGSKGKNYGYTF. The CDR3 nucleotides are TGTGCCGGGTCAAAGGGGAAAAACTATGGCTACACCTTC.

The table lists this clone with a count of one. The chain carries TRBV9 and TRBJ1-2; D may be TRBD1 (5 bases). Between the trimmed V and J ends, which lost 0 bases and 2 bases, there was a span of 14 bases. The CDR3 extends over 16 amino acids. CDR1 is SGDLS and CDR2 is YYNGEE in the germline V gene. This chain's CDR3 is CASSVASGQTNYGYTF. The CDR3 nucleotides are TGTGCCAGCAGCGTAGCTTCCGGACAAACGAACTATGGCTACACCTTC.

This rearrangement joins TRBV4-3 to TRBJ2-3; 8 positions match TRBD1. With V trimmed by 0 bases and J by 0 bases, 14 bases remained unmatched. The germline V gene encodes CDR1 LGHNA and CDR2 YSLEER. This CDR3 has 20 residues. CDR3 nucleotide sequence: TGCGCCAGCAGCCAAGAAGGGGTGGCCAGGGGGCGCGTGAGCACAGATACGCAGTATTTT. Protein sequence: CASSQEGVARGRVSTDTQYF.

V is TRBV18 and J is TRBJ2-2; no definite D call. Germline loops: CDR1 KGHSH, CDR2 LQKENI. CDR3 size: 13 residues. Trimming took 2 bases from V and 5 from J, leaving 6 bases between them. For the CDR3, the DNA is TGTGCCAGCTCACCAATCCCTACCGGGGAGCTGTTTTTT. This gives the protein CASSPIPTGELFF.

V and J are TRBV6-5 and TRBJ1-6, with D uncertain. The CDR3 is 15 residues long. Germline V lookup: CDR1 MNHEY, CDR2 SVGAGI. V gave up 7 bases and J gave up 9 bases, with 19 bases separating them. CDR3 sequence: CASTYSSGRGSPLHF. The CDR3 DNA reads TGTGCCAGCACCTACTCATCCGGCCGGGGTTCACCCCTCCACTTT.

This clone was recorded once. V gene TRBV5-1 combines with J gene TRBJ1-5; 8 bases map to TRBD1. V lost 4 bases to trimming and J lost 2 bases; unmatched junction nucleotides: 2. In germline, CDR1 is SGHRS, CDR2 YFSETQ. The CDR3 contains 14 residues. DNA of the CDR3: TGCGCCAGCAGCCCGGGACAGGGCAATCAGCCCCAGCATTTT. Its translation: CASSPGQGNQPQHF. The full variable domain, completed using reference TRBV5-1 and TRBJ1-5, is KAGVTQTPRYLIKTRGQQVTLSCSPISGHRSVSWYQQTPGQGLQFLFEYFSETQRNKGNFPGRFSGRQFSNSRSEMNVSTLELGDSALYLCASSPGQGNQPQHFGDGTRLSIL.

V gene TRBV6-1 combines with J gene TRBJ1-2; 7 bases match TRBD1. This CDR3 comprises 13 residues. Unmatched junction bases numbered 4, after V lost 7 bases and J lost 2 bases. Germline V lookup: CDR1 MNHNS, CDR2 SASEGT. CDR3 coding DNA: TGTGCCAGCATTGACAGGGTGAACTATGGCTACACCTTC. It translates to CASIDRVNYGYTF.

The chain links TRBV19 to TRBJ2-7; TRBD1 matches 8 bases. The germline V gene encodes CDR1 LNHDA and CDR2 SQIVND (reference sequence). The CDR3 extends over 21 amino acids. With 3 bases clipped from V and 3 bases from J, the junction kept 25 bases outside the gene matches. CDR3 amino acids: CASSIAGRGPEKPTHLYEQYF. CDR3 bases: TGTGCCAGTAGTATCGCGGGCAGGGGGCCTGAAAAGCCCACGCATCTCTACGAGCAGTACTTC.

This clone was seen only once. The chain couples TRBV4-2 to TRBJ2-3, with 16 bases fitting TRBD2. With V trimmed by 3 bases and J by 3 bases, 6 bases remained unmatched. The CDR3 extends over 18 amino acids. The V gene's germline CDR1 is LGHNA and CDR2 YNFKEQ. The CDR3 region is CASSQGTSGGAGTDTQYF. For the CDR3, the DNA is TGTGCCAGCAGCCAGGGGACTAGCGGGGGGGCCGGAACAGATACGCAGTATTTT.

V usage is TRBV7-2 and J usage is TRBJ2-7; 9 bases match TRBD1. V lost 5 bases, J lost 3 bases, and 5 bases stayed unmatched. The germline CDR1 and CDR2 sequences are SGHTA and FQGNSA. This CDR3 is 14 amino acids long. The CDR3 is CASSPQTGGYEQYF. The DNA of the CDR3 is TGTGCCAGCAGCCCCCAGACAGGGGGCTACGAGCAGTACTTC.

The chain combines TRBV9 with TRBJ2-2; D is unresolved. V lost 1 base and J lost 5, with 3 bases in between. The CDR3 extends over 12 amino acids. The germline V gene has CDR1 SGDLS and CDR2 YYNGEE. The chain's CDR3 is CASSVRTGELFF. In nucleotides, the CDR3 is TGTGCCAGCAGCGTACGGACCGGGGAGCTGTTTTTT.

The rearrangement uses TRBV2 and TRBJ2-3; TRBD1 agrees at 10 bases. CDR3 length equals 15 residues. The V and J ends lost 6 bases and 5 bases, in that order; junction bases with no gene match: 8. Germline-derived CDR1 and CDR2 are SNHLY and FYNNEI. The CDR3 DNA reads TGTGCCAGCAGAGATCTCGGACAGGGGGGAGATACGCAGTATTTT. It yields the protein CASRDLGQGGDTQYF.

The gene calls are TRBV15 and TRBJ1-1; maybe TRBD1 (6 bases). Trimming removed 3 bases from V and 5 bases from J, with 16 bases in between. Germline loops: CDR1 LNHNV, CDR2 YYDKDF (reference sequence). The CDR3 runs 15 residues. The CDR3 is CATSRFARGGTEAFF. Written as DNA, the CDR3 is TGTGCCACCAGCAGGTTTGCCAGGGGAGGGACTGAAGCTTTCTTT.

This chain joins TRBV6-1 and TRBJ2-1, with D tentatively TRBD2 (6 bases). The CDR3 covers 15 residues. Germline V gene lookup returns CDR1 MNHNS and CDR2 SASEGT. V was cut by 4 bases and J by 3 bases, with 13 bases left in between. The CDR3 DNA sequence: TGTGCCAGCAGTGGGGGCCTGGAGGGCTACAATGAGCAGTTCTTC. Translation gives CASSGGLEGYNEQFF.

This chain joins TRBV4-2 and TRBJ1-2; TRBD1 matches at 7 bases. CDR1 LGHNA and CDR2 YNFKEQ come from the germline V gene. Unmatched junction bases numbered 4, after V lost 2 bases and J lost 4 bases. This CDR3 spans 14 amino acids. The CDR3 DNA sequence: TGTGCCAGCAGCCAAATCAGGGGGACCTATGGCTACACCTTC. Its translation is CASSQIRGTYGYTF.

Concerning this clone: One end of the junction fails to match germline, which may point to a read error. This chain connects TRBV7-9 to TRBJ2-1; D perhaps matches TRBD2 (5 bases). Per the germline V gene, CDR1 is SEHNR and CDR2 is FQNEAQ (reference sequence). The CDR3 consists of 8 residues. The CDR3 sequence: CASSPGVF. DNA for the CDR3: TGTGCCAGCAGCCCCGGGGTCTTC.